This T cell receptor beta chain is drawn from a study of shared clonotypes between healthy human individuals. Several immunoSEQ plates held equal portions of the genomic DNA taken from each subset. Sequencing was performed with immunoSEQ multiplex PCR; in TCRdb, only in-frame clones are kept and a portion is missing. The sample has some 680,000 clones; 60% to 75% are singletons. CDR1 and CDR2 (germline): SNHLY, FYNNEI. CDR3 size: 14 residues. With 2 bases removed from V and 6 bases from J, the gap between germline ends came to 10 bases. The sample taken for sequencing was memory CD4+ T cells sorted from blood. Subset described: CD45RA-negative fraction. The chain combines TRBV2 with TRBJ1-4; a weak D match, TRBD1 (6 bases). This receptor was identified in a woman aged 25 to 45 in good health. In nucleotides, the CDR3 is TGTGCCAGCAGTGAACAGGGGACGGATGAAAAACTGTTTTTT. Translated: CASSEQGTDEKLFF.